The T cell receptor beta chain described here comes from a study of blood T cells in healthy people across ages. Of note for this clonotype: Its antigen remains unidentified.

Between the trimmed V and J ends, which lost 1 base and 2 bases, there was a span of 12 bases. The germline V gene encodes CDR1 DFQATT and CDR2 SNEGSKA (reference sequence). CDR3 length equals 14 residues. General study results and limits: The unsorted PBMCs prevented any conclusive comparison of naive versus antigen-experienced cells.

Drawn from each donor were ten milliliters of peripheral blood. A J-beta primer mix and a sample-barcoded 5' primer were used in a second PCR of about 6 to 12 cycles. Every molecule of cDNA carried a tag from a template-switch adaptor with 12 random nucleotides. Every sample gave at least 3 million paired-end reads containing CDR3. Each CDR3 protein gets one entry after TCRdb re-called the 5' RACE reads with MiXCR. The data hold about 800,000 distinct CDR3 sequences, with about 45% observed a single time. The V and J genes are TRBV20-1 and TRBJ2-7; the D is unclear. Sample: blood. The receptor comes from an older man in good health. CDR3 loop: CSARGSLSTYEQYF. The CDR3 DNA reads TGCAGTGCTAGAGGTTCGCTTTCGACCTACGAGCAGTACTTC.